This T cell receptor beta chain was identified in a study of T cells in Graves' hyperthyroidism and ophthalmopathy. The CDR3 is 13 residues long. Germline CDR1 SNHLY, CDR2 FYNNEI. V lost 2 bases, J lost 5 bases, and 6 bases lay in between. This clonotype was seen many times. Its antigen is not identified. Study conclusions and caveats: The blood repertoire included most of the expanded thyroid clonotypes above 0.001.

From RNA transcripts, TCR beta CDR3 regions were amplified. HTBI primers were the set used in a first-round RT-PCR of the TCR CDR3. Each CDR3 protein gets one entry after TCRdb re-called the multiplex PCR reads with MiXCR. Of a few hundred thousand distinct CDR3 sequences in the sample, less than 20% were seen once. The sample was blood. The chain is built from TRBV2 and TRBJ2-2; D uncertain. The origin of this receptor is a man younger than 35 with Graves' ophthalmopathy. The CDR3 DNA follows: TGTGCCAGCAGTGAATGGCCGACCGGGGAGCTGTTTTTT. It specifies CASSEWPTGELFF.